The present T cell receptor beta chain was sequenced within a study of blood T cells in healthy people across ages. The germline V gene encodes CDR1 DFQATT and CDR2 SNEGSKA (reference sequence). The CDR3 spans 17 residues. Combining a sample-barcoded 5' primer with a J-beta primer mix, a second PCR ran for 7 to 11 cycles. TCRdb called the 5' RACE reads again in MiXCR, with one record for every CDR3 protein. Here the sample spans over a million distinct CDR3 sequences, roughly 40% being singletons. Healthy individuals of Caucasian origin from Russia, aged about 6 to 95, served as donors. Each donor supplied 7.5 to 10 milliliters of peripheral blood.

The rearrangement uses TRBV20-1 and TRBJ2-1, with 7 bases identical to TRBD2. The J call is in doubt because the DNA end fits TRBJ2-7 better. The clonotype originates from a young woman in good health. Sequences were obtained from blood. The CDR3 DNA reads as TGCAGTGCTAGGGGCGGCGGGAGCCCCAGCTCCTACAATGAGCAGTACTTC. Protein product: CSARGGGSPSSYNEQYF.